This TCR beta chain was recorded in a study of T-cell reconstitution after alpha-beta-depleted transplantation in children. Library preparation (for TCRbeta) was performed with unique molecular identifiers. TCRdb ran MiXCR on the PCR reads and lists one entry per CDR3 protein. In the table there are roughly 790,000 distinct CDR3 sequences, around 15% of which are singletons. A note on this clonotype: Its antigen is not known.

Study results and limitations: Reported findings indicate that, about two months after transplant, alpha-beta T cells came from several hundred expanded clones, which were derived from non-depleted graft cells. Surviving recipient T cells and intrathymic progenitors accounted for some patients' high TCRbeta diversity at day 60. T-cell counts and diversity at one year following transplant were attributed mainly to newly produced T cells.

The source was PBMCs, mostly from graft donor cells, collected 360 days after TCRalphabeta/CD19-depleted stem cell transplant. The TCR originated in a male patient younger than 18 who had a stem cell transplant for acute lymphoblastic leukemia, so the T cells may come from the graft donor.

CDR3 sequence: CASSPIAGAAYNEQFF. The CDR3 DNA is TGTGCCAGCAGCCCAATAGCGGGAGCCGCCTACAATGAGCAGTTCTTC. The rearrangement joins TRBV4-2 to TRBJ2-1; 9 bases align to TRBD2. There are 16 residues in the CDR3. Looked up from germline, CDR1 is LGHNA and CDR2 is YNFKEQ. J was trimmed by 2 bases and V by 4 bases; bases with no gene match: 6.